This entry lists 18 T cell receptor beta chains sequenced from one sample in a study of blood T cell repertoires in COVID-19 (dated by TCRdb to 2020 to 2021). The library relied on the immunoSEQ multiplex PCR assay. What TCRdb holds here is the immuneACCESS table cut down to in-frame rearrangements. Part of the clones is not present; checked against another copy, under half of the missing clones reflect an unresolved V gene, and the others are unexplained. The sample has roughly 75,000 clones on record, about 74% of them singletons. The top ten clones comprise 2.6% of the sample. The specimen sequenced was peripheral blood. The source of these receptors is a human donor with acute or convalescent COVID-19. The donor label of this sample is uncertain.

The chain recombines TRBV6-5 with TRBJ2-2; D ambiguous. The ends were cut back, 7 bases at V and 9 bases at J, with 12 bases in the middle. CDR3 length: 12 amino acids. From germline, CDR1 is MNHEY and CDR2 SVGAGI. CDR3 sequence (DNA): TGTGCCAGCAACCAAATTAGTTGGGAGCTGTTTTTT. This encodes CASNQISWELFF.

The chain carries TRBV6-1 and TRBJ1-2, with 11 positions matching TRBD1. V lost 4 bases and J lost 6; bases outside the gene matches: 10. The CDR3 loop spans 16 amino acids. Per germline, CDR1 MNHNS and CDR2 SASEGT. This chain's CDR3 is CASSVLGQGARNGYTF. The DNA of the CDR3 is TGTGCCAGCAGTGTCTTAGGACAGGGGGCGCGGAATGGCTACACCTTC.

The J gene is TRBJ2-2, the V gene TRBV6-4; TRBD1 aligns across 10 bases. Germline CDR1 reads MRHNA; CDR2 reads SNTAGT. The CDR3 spans 16 residues. The ends lost 1 base at V and 8 bases at J; junction bases unmatched: 7. CDR3 sequence reads: CASSDFRDRGTGELFF. The CDR3 DNA sequence: TGTGCCAGCAGTGACTTCCGGGACAGGGGCACGGGGGAGCTGTTTTTT.

This clone was counted only a few times. The chain combines TRBV19 with TRBJ1-1; D is ambiguous. This CDR3 has 13 amino acids. V was trimmed by 6 bases and J by 1 base, leaving 9 bases between them. The V gene's germline CDR1 is LNHDA and CDR2 SQIVND (reference sequence). In DNA form, the CDR3 reads TGTGCCAGTAGGGCACGCACGAACACTGAAGCTTTCTTT. It yields the protein CASRARTNTEAFF.

The sample holds a few counts of this clone. The CDR3 DNA reads as TGTGCCAGCAGCTTGTATGAGGGAGGCGGCTACACCTTC. It yields the protein CASSLYEGGGYTF. V is TRBV5-5 and J is TRBJ1-2; D is unclear. Germline lookup yields CDR1 SGHKS and CDR2 YYEKEE (reference sequence). V dropped 1 base and J dropped 8 bases, with 12 bases sitting between them. CDR3 length equals 13 residues.

V usage is TRBV19 and J usage is TRBJ2-3; TRBD2 agrees at 11 bases. The V segment lost 2 bases and the J segment 6 bases; nucleotides outside the gene matches: 13. CDR3 size: 18 residues. In germline, CDR1 is LNHDA, CDR2 SQIVND (reference sequence). The DNA for the CDR3 is TGTGCCAGTAGTATAACCCCAACTCTAGCGGGAGGCCCCGATACGCAGTATTTT. Its translation is CASSITPTLAGGPDTQYF.

V is TRBV7-3 and J is TRBJ2-2; D perhaps matches TRBD2 (5 bases). The germline gives CDR1 SGHTA, CDR2 FQGTGA. CDR3 length: 13 residues. Deletions cut 5 bases from V and 7 bases from J, with 11 bases between. CDR3 bases: TGTGCCAGCAGCCTGGGCGAGGGCGGGGAGCTGTTTTTT. This sequence encodes CASSLGEGGELFF.

This chain uses TRBV7-8 with TRBJ2-1; tentative D call: TRBD2 (6 bases). Per germline, CDR1 SGHVS and CDR2 FQNEAQ. The CDR3 loop spans 14 amino acids. The ends were cut back, 5 bases at V and 9 bases at J, with 17 bases in the middle. The CDR3: CASSPGRGTSEQFF. The CDR3 coding sequence is TGTGCCAGCAGCCCGGGCCGGGGGACGAGTGAGCAGTTCTTC. The variable domain in full, with the rest retrieved from reference TRBV7-8 and TRBJ2-1, is GAGVSQSPRYKVAKRGQDVALRCDPISGHVSLFWYQQALGQGPEFLTYFQNEAQLDKSGLPSDRFFAERPEGSVSTLKIQRTQQEDSAVYLCASSPGRGTSEQFFGPGTRLTVL.

This clone has a handful of counts. The chain links TRBV3-1 (or the pseudogene TRBV3-2) to TRBJ1-1, with D possibly TRBD1 on 5 matching bases. Germline values: CDR1 LGHDT, CDR2 YNNKEL (reference sequence). The V end was cut by 4 bases, the J end by 4 bases, with 19 bases between. This CDR3 has 16 amino acids. CDR3 nucleotide sequence: TGTGCCAGCAGCCCAACCACAGGACGCCGGATCACTGAAGCTTTCTTT. This codes for CASSPTTGRRITEAFF.

This clone was observed a handful of times. V is TRBV24-1 and J is TRBJ2-3; 8 positions agree with TRBD1. In germline, CDR1 is KGHDR, CDR2 SFDVKD. CDR3 length equals 16 residues. The J segment lost 1 base and the V segment lost 4 bases, leaving 6 bases of the junction unmatched. The CDR3 coding sequence is TGTGCCACCAGTGAAAATCAGGGGGCTGGCACAGATACGCAGTATTTT. Its protein product is CATSENQGAGTDTQYF.

This clone came up once. This chain connects TRBV28 to TRBJ1-6; D not certain. The CDR3 totals 15 residues. In germline, CDR1 is MDHEN, CDR2 SYDVKM. V was trimmed by 5 bases and J by 4 bases, leaving 12 bases between them. The CDR3 DNA reads TGTGCCAGCAGTATTGGTCTCCTATATAATTCACCCCTCCACTTT. Its translation: CASSIGLLYNSPLHF.

V gene TRBV10-3 combines with J gene TRBJ2-5; 11 bases are a match to TRBD2. Germline V lookup: CDR1 ENHRY, CDR2 SYGVKD. V lost 0 bases, J lost 5 bases, and 8 bases stayed unmatched. The CDR3 runs 17 residues. This CDR3 is CAISESSSGGVVETQYF. CDR3 nucleotide sequence: TGTGCCATCAGTGAGTCGAGTAGCGGGGGGGTCGTGGAGACCCAGTACTTC.

The rearrangement joins TRBV7-2 to TRBJ2-1; the match to TRBD2 covers 9 bases. V shed 2 bases, J shed 8 bases, and the junction held 7 bases outside the gene matches. In germline, CDR1 is SGHTA, CDR2 FQGNSA. The CDR3 has 15 amino acids. Here the CDR3 DNA reads TGTGCCAGCAGCTTAATGCGCGGGGGGGCCTATGAGCAGTTCTTC. The encoded protein is CASSLMRGGAYEQFF.

The rearrangement uses TRBV4-1 and TRBJ2-2; 9 bases are a match to TRBD2. Germline V CDR1 and CDR2: MGHRA, YSYEKL. The ends lost 2 bases at V and 6 bases at J; junction bases unmatched: 7. This CDR3 spans 16 amino acids. CDR3 loop: CASSQLSGRMAGELFF. The CDR3 DNA reads as TGCGCCAGCAGCCAACTAAGCGGGAGGATGGCCGGGGAGCTGTTTTTT.

CDR3 sequence reads: CASIPSGGMNTEAFF. The CDR3 nucleotides are TGTGCCAGCATCCCCTCCGGGGGTATGAACACTGAAGCTTTCTTT. The J gene is TRBJ1-1, the V gene TRBV5-4; TRBD1 might be the D (5 bases). Trimming pared 6 bases from V and 0 bases from J, leaving 15 bases between. The CDR3 runs to 15 residues. Germline V gene data show CDR1 as SGHNT and CDR2 as YYREEE (reference sequence).

The rearrangement uses TRBV6-4 and TRBJ1-1, with D unresolved. Germline assignment: CDR1 MRHNA and CDR2 SNTAGT. This CDR3 is built from 14 residues. The ends were cut back, 6 bases at V and 6 bases at J, with 17 bases in the middle. Written as DNA, the CDR3 is TGTGCCAGCAGAGAGGACTTCGGGAGTCCTGAAGCTTTCTTT. Its protein product is CASREDFGSPEAFF.

The chain uses TRBV5-4 and TRBJ2-2, with TRBD2 matching over 10 bases. The V gene's germline CDR1 is SGHNT and CDR2 YYREEE (reference sequence). This CDR3 comprises 16 residues. V shed 5 bases, J shed 5 bases, and the junction held 9 bases outside the gene matches. The CDR3 sequence is CASRANSGRRTGELFF. The CDR3 DNA sequence: TGTGCCAGCAGGGCTAATAGCGGGAGGAGGACCGGGGAGCTGTTTTTT.

V is TRBV6-6 and J is TRBJ1-1; no definite D call. Germline V gives CDR1 MNHNY, CDR2 SVGAGI (reference sequence). The CDR3 extends over 14 amino acids. V dropped 4 bases and J dropped 0 bases, with 9 bases sitting between them. CDR3 coding DNA: TGTGCCAGCAGTTCCTACCAAATGAACACTGAAGCTTTCTTT. Translation gives CASSSYQMNTEAFF.